The present T cell receptor beta chain was sequenced within a study of immune evolution from preneoplasia to lung adenocarcinoma. V was trimmed by 6 bases and J by 0 bases, leaving 5 bases between them. The CDR3 consists of 13 residues. Germline assignment: CDR1 ENHRY and CDR2 SYGVKD. Premalignant or tumor cells were enriched by macro-dissection after pathologic assessment. Assay: immunoSEQ multiplex PCR; the TCRdb copy retains only in-frame clones and omits some. Among approximately 5,000 clones listed, 70% to 80% were seen once. The sample consisted of FFPE lung adenocarcinoma in situ tissue. The sequence came from a person between 60 and 79 years old with lung adenocarcinoma. The rearrangement links TRBV10-3 to TRBJ2-2, with D maybe TRBD2 (5 bases). Here the CDR3 reads CAIRLANTGELFF. The CDR3 region has the DNA TGTGCCATCAGACTAGCGAACACCGGGGAGCTGTTTTTT.